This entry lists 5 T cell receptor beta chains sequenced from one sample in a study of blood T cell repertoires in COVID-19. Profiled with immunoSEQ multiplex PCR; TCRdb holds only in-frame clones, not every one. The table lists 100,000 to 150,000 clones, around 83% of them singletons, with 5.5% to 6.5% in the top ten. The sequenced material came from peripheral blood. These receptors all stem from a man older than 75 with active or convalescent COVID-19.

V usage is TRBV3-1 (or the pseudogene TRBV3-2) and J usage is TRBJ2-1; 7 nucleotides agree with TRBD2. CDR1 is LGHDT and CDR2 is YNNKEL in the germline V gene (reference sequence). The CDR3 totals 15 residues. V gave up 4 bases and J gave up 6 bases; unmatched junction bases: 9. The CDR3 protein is CASSPAAGFGNEQFF. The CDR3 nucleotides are TGTGCCAGCAGCCCCGCAGCGGGGTTCGGCAATGAGCAGTTCTTC.

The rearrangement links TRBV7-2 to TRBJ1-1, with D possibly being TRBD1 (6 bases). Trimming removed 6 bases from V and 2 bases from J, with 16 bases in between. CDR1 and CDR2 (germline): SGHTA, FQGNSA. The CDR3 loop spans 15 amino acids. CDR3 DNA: TGTGCCAGCAGTTATACAGGGTTCGGTAACACTGAAGCTTTCTTT. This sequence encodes CASSYTGFGNTEAFF.

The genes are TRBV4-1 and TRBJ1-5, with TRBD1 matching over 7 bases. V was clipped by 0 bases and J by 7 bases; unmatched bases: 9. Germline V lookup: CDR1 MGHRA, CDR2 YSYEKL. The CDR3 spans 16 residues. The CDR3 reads CASSQERSTGPQPQHF. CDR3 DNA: TGCGCCAGCAGCCAAGAAAGGTCGACAGGGCCCCAGCCCCAGCATTTT.

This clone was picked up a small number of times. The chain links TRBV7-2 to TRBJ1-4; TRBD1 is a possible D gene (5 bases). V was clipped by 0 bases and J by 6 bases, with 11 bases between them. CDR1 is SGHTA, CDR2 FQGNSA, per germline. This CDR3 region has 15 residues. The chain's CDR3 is CASSLAAGRDEKLFF. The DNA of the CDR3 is TGTGCCAGCAGCTTAGCGGCAGGGAGGGATGAAAAACTGTTTTTT.

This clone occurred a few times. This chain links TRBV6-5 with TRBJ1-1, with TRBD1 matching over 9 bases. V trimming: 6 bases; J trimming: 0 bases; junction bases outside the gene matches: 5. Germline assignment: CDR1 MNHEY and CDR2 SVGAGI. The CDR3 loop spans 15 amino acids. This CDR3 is CASSRDRAMNTEAFF. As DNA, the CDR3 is TGTGCCAGCAGCCGGGACAGGGCCATGAACACTGAAGCTTTCTTT.